The sequence of this TCR beta chain was determined in a study of T-cell reconstitution after alpha-beta-depleted transplantation in children (TCRdb year 2016). About the investigation overall: T-cell immune reconstitution after TCRalphabeta/CD19-depleted allogeneic hematopoietic cell transplantation in children was quantitatively tracked in the study by means of TCR repertoire profiling.

Library generation was performed with PCR. The run used an Illumina HiSeq 2500. To normalize quantification of the TCRbeta repertoire, the TCR libraries were built with molecular barcoding that relied on unique molecular identifiers. TCRdb handled the public reads itself, with Q25 trimming in fastp and clone calling in MiXCR, and kept productive beta chains. When rows share a CDR3 protein, they turn into one entry using the most common DNA and genes. The sample yields 90,000 to 100,000 distinct CDR3 sequences; 12% were counted once. The top ten constitute 11% to 15% of the sample. V and J lose 1 base and 7 bases, and a span of 11 bases separates them. The germline V gene provides CDR1 SGHTA and CDR2 FQGNSA. The CDR3 runs 15 residues from the cysteine to the phenylalanine. The CDR3 DNA has 45 bases and is translated from base 1. This clonotype appeared many times. What antigen it recognizes has not been identified. Within one base of it there is no much larger clone, and no base qualities were kept.

The chain employs TRBV7-2 and TRBJ1-6; no D gene is confidently identified. The TCR was taken from a human donor who donated a stem cell graft to a child with inherited bone marrow failure. Source: PBMCs from the stem cell graft donor, taken from the stem cell graft. This receptor has the CDR3 CASSLDIALNSPLHF. The base sequence is TGTGCCAGCAGCTTAGATATCGCTTTAAATTCACCCCTCCACTTT.